This T cell receptor (beta chain) is from a study of blood T cell repertoires in COVID-19. The method was immunoSEQ multiplex PCR; TCRdb's version includes in-frame clones alone and lacks a portion of them. This sample has about 210,000 clones, with around 86% found just once. Trimming removed 4 bases from V and 5 bases from J; junction bases left unmatched: 7. Looked up from germline, CDR1 is LGHDT and CDR2 is YNNKEL (reference sequence). This CDR3 has 16 amino acids. The V call is TRBV3-1 (or the pseudogene TRBV3-2), the J call TRBJ2-7, with TRBD2 matching 14 bases. The clonotype was recovered from a woman aged 45 to 65 with acute COVID-19. The sample taken for sequencing was PBMCs or T cells enriched from blood (not recorded which). The CDR3 bases are TGTGCCAGCAGCCGTGGACTAGCGGGAGGTCTCGACGAGCAGTACTTC. Translated: CASSRGLAGGLDEQYF.